This TCR beta chain comes out of a study of T-cell memory formation after mild COVID-19. This CDR3 has 16 amino acids. With 6 bases clipped from V and 7 bases from J, the junction kept 15 bases outside the gene matches. CDR1 and CDR2 from the germline V gene are MNHEY and SVGEGT. TCRdb analysed the 5' RACE reads with MiXCR anew, one entry per CDR3 protein. The sample lists approximately 150,000 distinct CDR3 sequences, roughly 15% occurring once. The clonotype was recovered from an adult woman who had mild COVID-19 (a few samples of this study predate the infection). Cell type and time point are not known. V and J are TRBV6-2 or TRBV6-3 and TRBJ2-1, with 7 bases lining up with TRBD1. Material for sequencing was PBMCs or a T cell subset sorted from them (not recorded which). The CDR3 sequence: CASSLYRDSLRNEQFF. CDR3 bases: TGTGCCAGCAGCCTATACCGGGACAGCCTAAGGAATGAGCAGTTCTTC.